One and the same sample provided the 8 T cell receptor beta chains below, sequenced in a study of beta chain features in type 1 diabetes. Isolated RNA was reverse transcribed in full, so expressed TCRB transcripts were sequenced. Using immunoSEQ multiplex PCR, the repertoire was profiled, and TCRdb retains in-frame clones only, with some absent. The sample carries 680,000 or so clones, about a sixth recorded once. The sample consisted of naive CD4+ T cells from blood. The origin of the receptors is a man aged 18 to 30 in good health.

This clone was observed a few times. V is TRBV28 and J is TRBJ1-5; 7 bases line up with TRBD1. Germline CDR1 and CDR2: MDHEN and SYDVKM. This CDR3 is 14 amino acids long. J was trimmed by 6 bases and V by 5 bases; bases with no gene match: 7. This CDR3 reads CASSHTDRVQPQHF. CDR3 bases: TGTGCCAGCAGTCATACCGACAGGGTTCAGCCCCAGCATTTT.

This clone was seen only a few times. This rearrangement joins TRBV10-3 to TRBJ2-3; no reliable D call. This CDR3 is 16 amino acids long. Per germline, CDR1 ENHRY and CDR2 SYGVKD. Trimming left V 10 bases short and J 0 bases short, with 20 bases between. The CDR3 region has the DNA TGTGCCACCGTCCTTTTACGGAGCCCTAGCACAGATACGCAGTATTTT. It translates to CATVLLRSPSTDTQYF.

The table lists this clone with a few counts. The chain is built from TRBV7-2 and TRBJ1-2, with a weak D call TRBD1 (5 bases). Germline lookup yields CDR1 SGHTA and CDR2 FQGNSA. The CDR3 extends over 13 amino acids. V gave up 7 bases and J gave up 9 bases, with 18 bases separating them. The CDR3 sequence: CASTPWQGGSYTF. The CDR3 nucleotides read TGTGCCAGCACCCCGTGGCAGGGAGGGAGCTACACCTTC.

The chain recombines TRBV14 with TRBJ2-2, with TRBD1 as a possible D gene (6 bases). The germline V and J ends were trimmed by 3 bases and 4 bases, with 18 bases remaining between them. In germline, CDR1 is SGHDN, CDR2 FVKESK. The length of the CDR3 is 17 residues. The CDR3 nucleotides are TGTGCCAGCAGCCAGCCTAGGACAGCGAGCGCCACCGGGGAGCTGTTTTTT. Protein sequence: CASSQPRTASATGELFF. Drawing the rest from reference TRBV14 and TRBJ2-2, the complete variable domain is EAGVTQFPSHSVIEKGQTVTLRCDPISGHDNLYWYRRVMGKEIKFLLHFVKESKQDESGMPNNRFLAERTGGTYSTLKVQPAELEDSGVYFCASSQPRTASATGELFFGEGSRLTVL.

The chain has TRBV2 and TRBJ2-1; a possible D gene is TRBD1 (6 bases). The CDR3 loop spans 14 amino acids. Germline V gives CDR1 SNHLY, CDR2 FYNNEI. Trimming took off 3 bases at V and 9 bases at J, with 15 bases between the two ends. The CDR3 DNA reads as TGTGCCAGCAGTGAGCAGGGGAACATACTTGAGCAGTTCTTC. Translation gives CASSEQGNILEQFF.

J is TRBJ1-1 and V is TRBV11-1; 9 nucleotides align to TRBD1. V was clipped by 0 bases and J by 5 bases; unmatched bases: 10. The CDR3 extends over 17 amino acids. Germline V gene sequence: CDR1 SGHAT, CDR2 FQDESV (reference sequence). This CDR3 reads CASSLASTGGVGTEAFF. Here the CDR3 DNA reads TGTGCCAGCAGCTTAGCATCGACAGGGGGTGTTGGTACTGAAGCTTTCTTT.

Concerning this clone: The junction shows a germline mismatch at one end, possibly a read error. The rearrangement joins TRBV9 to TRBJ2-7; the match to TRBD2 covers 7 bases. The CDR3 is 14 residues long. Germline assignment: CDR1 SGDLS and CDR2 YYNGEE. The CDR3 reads CASSVSAGEYGQYF. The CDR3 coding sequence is TGTGCCAGCAGCGTATCGGCGGGAGAGTACGGGCAGTACTTC.

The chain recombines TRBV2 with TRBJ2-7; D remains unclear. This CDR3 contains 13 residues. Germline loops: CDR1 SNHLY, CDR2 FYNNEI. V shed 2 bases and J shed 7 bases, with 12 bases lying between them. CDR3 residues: CASSEPVSYEQYF. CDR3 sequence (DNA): TGTGCCAGCAGTGAACCGGTGTCATATGAGCAGTACTTC.